This record looks at one T cell receptor beta chain sequence and its context. The antigen is undetermined. The data originate from a study of T cell responses to AZD1222 COVID-19 vaccine. Whole-study findings and limits: Repertoire collection took place solely once the T cell response had peaked. The reported proportion of spike-specific TCRs targeting unmutated variant regions was nearly half.

Produced via immunoSEQ multiplex PCR; TCRdb's table is partial and in-frame only. The table lists fewer than 150,000 clones, 86% of them singletons. CDR1 and CDR2 (germline): PRHDT, FYEKMQ (reference sequence). This CDR3 spans 19 amino acids. Trimming left V 4 bases short and J 2 bases short, with 27 bases between. This chain joins TRBV13 and TRBJ2-7, with a tentative D call TRBD2 (6 bases). This material consisted of peripheral blood, taken 28 days after the second AZD1222 dose. The clonotype comes from an adult who received the AZD1222 COVID-19 vaccine. CDR3 amino acids: CASSSRSINRDSEPYEQYF. CDR3 nucleotide sequence: TGTGCCAGCAGCTCAAGATCAATCAACCGGGACTCTGAACCCTACGAGCAGTACTTC.